This is a list of T cell receptor beta chains from one sample in a study of blood T cell repertoires in COVID-19. Assay used: immunoSEQ multiplex PCR; TCRdb lists only in-frame clones, some missing. The table has about 100,000 clones, about 86% seen once; the top ten hold 5%. Sequences were obtained from peripheral blood. The receptors shown here come from a human donor in a cohort sampled during active COVID-19. Each CDR3 is given with its conserved first and last residue. The order of the fields is clone size, J gene, V gene, D gene, CDR3 protein, CDR3 DNA. D genes are given only for firm matches. Only some rows state a clone size, as once, few, many or a class for expanded clones.

-,TRBJ2-2,TRBV2,-,CASSEVSPYDSSRGELFF,TGTGCCAGCAGTGAGGTCAGCCCCTATGACAGTTCCCGTGGGGAGCTGTTTTTT
-,TRBJ2-1,TRBV6-2/TRBV6-3,-,CASSYSGSYHEQFF,TGTGCCAGCAGTTACTCGGGCTCCTACCATGAGCAGTTCTTC
-,TRBJ2-7,TRBV5-4,-,CASSLGTRAYEQYF,TGTGCCAGCAGCTTGGGTACCCGCGCCTACGAGCAGTACTTC
once,TRBJ2-5,TRBV5-1,-,CATGPRGRRETQYF,TGCGCCACCGGCCCCCGCGGTCGGCGAGAGACCCAGTACTTC
-,TRBJ1-2,TRBV29-1,-,CSTYRAYGYTF,TGCAGCACCTACAGGGCTTATGGCTACACCTTC
-,TRBJ1-2,TRBV19,-,CASSIGQGGHGYTF,TGTGCCAGTAGTATAGGACAAGGGGGTCATGGCTACACCTTC
-,TRBJ2-5,TRBV10-3,-,CAIAIEETQYF,TGTGCCATCGCGATTGAAGAGACCCAGTACTTC
-,TRBJ1-2,TRBV12-5,TRBD1,CASGLGDRGYGYTF,TGTGCTAGTGGTTTGGGAGACAGGGGGTATGGCTACACCTTC
-,TRBJ1-3,TRBV19,-,CASSKDTWPFNTIYF,TGTGCCAGTAGTAAGGACACATGGCCTTTCAACACCATATATTTT
-,TRBJ2-7,TRBV28,TRBD2,CASSFGEGEQYF,TGTGCCAGCAGTTTTGGGGAGGGCGAGCAGTACTTC
-,TRBJ2-7,TRBV6-6,TRBD2,CASIAGGSSYEQYF,TGTGCCAGCATAGCGGGAGGAAGCTCCTACGAGCAGTACTTC
-,TRBJ2-5,TRBV7-3,TRBD2,CASSLTASGSSETQYF,TGTGCCAGCAGCTTAACGGCTAGCGGGAGTAGTGAGACCCAGTACTTC
-,TRBJ2-7,TRBV28,-,CASSFRITDEQYF,TGTGCCAGCAGTTTCAGGATTACGGACGAGCAGTACTTC
once,TRBJ2-7,TRBV19,-,CASSIDPRGKDYEQYF,TGTGCCAGTAGTATAGATCCAAGAGGGAAGGACTACGAGCAGTACTTC
-,TRBJ2-5,TRBV5-4,-,CATSLGAGETQYF,TGTGCCACCTCCCTGGGGGCAGGAGAGACCCAGTACTTC
-,TRBJ2-1,TRBV3-1/TRBV3-2,TRBD1,CASTTDRGPGGNEQFF,TGTGCCAGCACTACAGACCGGGGCCCAGGGGGCAATGAGCAGTTCTTC